One sample yielded the 11 T cell receptor beta chains listed below, sequenced in a study of CD8+ T cells in alopecia areata (dated by TCRdb to 2016 to 2019). Library preparation employed the immunoSEQ multiplex PCR assay. RNA was extracted from all samples and reverse transcribed into cDNA, which served as template for TCR sequencing. In its TCRdb copy, this immuneACCESS table keeps in-frame sequences only and misses some clones. Where compared with another copy, unresolved V genes explain less than half of these, and the others have no known cause. Present in this sample are approximately 100,000 clones, 65% to 90% of which were seen just once. Over 8.5% of the sample is held by the ten biggest clonotypes. The intended sense of this specimen's treatment or condition label: oral pan-JAK inhibitor, 5-10 mg twice daily. Sequencing was performed on CD8+ T cells sorted from blood, taken at approximately week 30, from a patient treated with tofacitinib. Receptor source: a human donor with alopecia areata.

The chain recombines TRBV27 with TRBJ2-2, with 8 nucleotides matching TRBD2. CDR1 is MNHEY and CDR2 is SMNVEV in the germline V gene (reference sequence). This CDR3 contains 14 residues. V shed 8 bases, J shed 2 bases, and the junction held 4 bases outside the gene matches. CDR3 DNA sequence: TGTGCCAGCCGGAGCGGGAGAAACACCGGGGAGCTGTTTTTT. This codes for CASRSGRNTGELFF.

This clone is a singleton in its sample. This chain links TRBV4-1 with TRBJ1-1; D is unclear. CDR1 and CDR2 (germline): MGHRA, YSYEKL. The germline V and J ends were trimmed by 1 base and 0 bases, with 3 bases remaining between them. The CDR3 loop spans 13 amino acids. DNA for the CDR3: TGCGCCAGCAGCCAAGCGGTGAACACTGAAGCTTTCTTT. This sequence encodes CASSQAVNTEAFF.

This chain uses TRBV6-5 with TRBJ2-3, with D perhaps TRBD1 or TRBD2 (5 bases each). The CDR3 runs 15 residues. Per germline, CDR1 MNHEY and CDR2 SVGAGI. Trimming took 0 bases from V and 1 from J, leaving 8 bases between them. This CDR3 reads CASSYSMGGTDTQYF. The CDR3 nucleotides are TGTGCCAGCAGTTACTCGATGGGGGGCACAGATACGCAGTATTTT.

This chain uses TRBV4-1 with TRBJ2-7; the match to TRBD1 covers 7 bases. CDR1 and CDR2 from the germline V gene are MGHRA and YSYEKL. This CDR3 is 15 amino acids long. V shed 7 bases, J shed 2 bases, and the junction held 11 bases outside the gene matches. CDR3 in amino acids: CASTDEGAKPYEQYF. CDR3 sequence (DNA): TGCGCCAGCACTGACGAGGGGGCGAAACCCTACGAGCAGTACTTC.

This clone was detected once. J is TRBJ1-2 and V is TRBV15; D is perhaps TRBD1 (5 bases). Germline V gene lookup returns CDR1 LNHNV and CDR2 YYDKDF (reference sequence). The V end was cut by 4 bases, the J end by 6 bases, with 15 bases between. CDR3 size: 14 residues. Here the CDR3 reads CATSTPHSGDGYTF. CDR3 in DNA: TGTGCCACCAGCACCCCTCATTCGGGGGATGGCTACACCTTC.

This chain links TRBV9 with TRBJ2-1; D may be TRBD1 or TRBD2 (5 bases each). CDR3 length: 15 amino acids. V was cut by 4 bases and J by 10 bases, with 21 bases left in between. Germline assignment: CDR1 SGDLS and CDR2 YYNGEE. CDR3 protein: CASSPFQGLGKEQFF. DNA of the CDR3: TGTGCCAGCAGCCCCTTCCAGGGTCTCGGGAAAGAGCAGTTCTTC.

The chain recombines TRBV29-1 with TRBJ2-5, with 11 bases identical to TRBD2. CDR3 length equals 15 residues. Losses at the gene ends were 5 bases for V and 3 bases for J; bases not matched to a gene: 8. CDR1 and CDR2 from the germline V gene are SQVTM and ANQGSEA. The CDR3 DNA reads as TGCAGCGTTCTTTTTCTAGCGGGAGGCGAAGAGACCCAGTACTTC. Encoded protein: CSVLFLAGGEETQYF.

This chain links TRBV7-6 with TRBJ2-3, with unresolved D. Between the trimmed V and J ends, which lost 4 bases and 6 bases, there was a span of 8 bases. Germline-derived CDR1 and CDR2 are SGHVS and FNYEAQ. CDR3 length equals 12 residues. The CDR3 loop reads CASSSRLDTQYF. CDR3 in DNA: TGTGCCAGCAGCTCGAGACTTGATACGCAGTATTTT.

This clone was detected once. For the CDR3, the DNA is TGTGCCACCTTGTACACCGGGGAGCTGTTTTTT. Its translation is CATLYTGELFF. The V and J genes are TRBV2 and TRBJ2-2; D call uncertain. The CDR3 totals 11 residues. V dropped 10 bases and J dropped 3 bases, with 6 bases sitting between them. Germline assignment: CDR1 SNHLY and CDR2 FYNNEI.

This chain uses TRBV18 with TRBJ1-1; D call uncertain. This CDR3 contains 16 residues. Germline values: CDR1 KGHSH, CDR2 LQKENI. Trimming removed 6 bases at V and 0 bases at J, with 17 bases between. DNA of the CDR3: TGTGCCAGCTCCCCTGGCGAAGAATCAATGAACACTGAAGCTTTCTTT. It yields the protein CASSPGEESMNTEAFF.

The rearrangement uses TRBV29-1 and TRBJ2-7; 7 bases match TRBD2. CDR3 size: 16 residues. Germline V lookup: CDR1 SQVTM, CDR2 ANQGSEA. The junction had 15 bases not matched to a gene; V was cut back by 3 bases and J by 4 bases. CDR3 residues: CSVDGEGSRGGYEQYF. The CDR3 DNA follows: TGCAGCGTTGACGGGGAGGGTTCGCGCGGGGGATACGAGCAGTACTTC.